The 25 T cell receptor beta chains presented below share a single source sample, sequenced in a study of cytomegalovirus exposure and HLA in healthy donors. The method was immunoSEQ multiplex PCR; TCRdb's version includes in-frame clones alone and lacks a portion of them. The sample yields over 130,000 clones, around nine tenths seen once. Sequenced sample: PBMCs. Every receptor here comes from a man aged 18 to 29 in good health and CMV-seropositive.

The chain recombines TRBV6-5 with TRBJ1-1; D unclear. V was shortened by 10 bases and J by 1 base, with 10 bases between the two germline ends. The CDR3 totals 12 residues. Germline V lookup: CDR1 MNHEY, CDR2 SVGAGI. The CDR3 loop reads CATTRGNTEAFF. CDR3 nucleotides: TGTGCCACCACACGAGGGAACACTGAAGCTTTCTTT.

This clone was counted between two and nine times. This chain connects TRBV29-1 to TRBJ1-6; perhaps TRBD1 as D (5 bases). The CDR3 runs 14 residues. Germline loops: CDR1 SQVTM, CDR2 ANQGSEA. Between the trimmed V and J ends, which lost 7 bases and 2 bases, there was a span of 12 bases. The CDR3 DNA follows: TGCAGCGACCTGCCGACAGCCTATAATTCACCCCTCCACTTT. Residues: CSDLPTAYNSPLHF.

The chain combines TRBV6-1 with TRBJ1-1; D not resolved. The CDR3 is 12 residues long. Germline lookup yields CDR1 MNHNS and CDR2 SASEGT. Deletions cut 7 bases from V and 2 bases from J, with 8 bases between. CDR3 region: CASIRGNTEAFF. The CDR3 DNA is TGTGCCAGCATTCGAGGCAACACTGAAGCTTTCTTT.

The chain uses TRBV7-9 and TRBJ1-5; D may be TRBD1 (5 bases). The CDR3 extends over 15 amino acids. Per the germline V gene, CDR1 is SEHNR and CDR2 is FQNEAQ (reference sequence). V was clipped by 1 base and J by 6 bases, with 13 bases between them. In DNA form, the CDR3 reads TGTGCCAGCAGCTTAGGGGAGGGGAAGGGTCAGCCCCAGCATTTT. It specifies CASSLGEGKGQPQHF.

V usage is TRBV7-2 and J usage is TRBJ1-1, with D possibly matching TRBD1 (5 bases). The CDR3 totals 13 residues. Between the trimmed V and J ends, which lost 1 base and 7 bases, there was a span of 10 bases. Germline V lookup: CDR1 SGHTA, CDR2 FQGNSA. CDR3 protein: CASSLVRVGEAFF. CDR3 in DNA: TGTGCCAGCAGCTTAGTCAGGGTAGGTGAAGCTTTCTTT. The variable domain in full, completed from reference TRBV7-2 and TRBJ1-1, reads GAGVSQSPSNKVTEKGKDVELRCDPISGHTALYWYRQSLGQGLEFLIYFQGNSAPDKSGLPSDRFSAERTGGSVSTLTIQRTQQEDSAVYLCASSLVRVGEAFFGQGTRLTVV.

The chain combines TRBV6-6 with TRBJ1-5; TRBD1 is a possible D gene (5 bases). CDR3 length: 14 residues. V was shortened by 9 bases and J by 0 bases, with 12 bases between the two germline ends. CDR1 is MNHNY, CDR2 SVGAGI, per germline (reference sequence). The CDR3 loop reads CASVGQLSNQPQHF. DNA for the CDR3: TGTGCCAGTGTGGGGCAGCTTAGCAATCAGCCCCAGCATTTT.

CDR3: CAWGGTDNSYEQYF. DNA of the CDR3: TGTGCCTGGGGAGGGACAGATAACTCCTACGAGCAGTACTTC. The chain employs TRBV30 and TRBJ2-7; D is possibly TRBD1 (7 bases). Germline V gene data show CDR1 as GTSNPN and CDR2 as SVGIG (reference sequence). The CDR3 consists of 14 residues. V lost 5 bases and J 0 bases, leaving 14 bases between the germline ends.

The rearrangement links TRBV6-6 to TRBJ2-1; TRBD2 agrees at 12 bases. The CDR3 extends over 16 amino acids. The trim removed 7 bases at V and 6 bases at J, leaving 10 bases unmatched. CDR1 is MNHNY, CDR2 SVGAGI, per germline (reference sequence). In DNA form, the CDR3 reads TGTGCCAGCACCTTGCGACTAGCGGGAGAGGGCAATGAGCAGTTCTTC. Translating gives CASTLRLAGEGNEQFF.

This chain links TRBV5-1 with TRBJ2-2; D uncertain. Germline loops: CDR1 SGHRS, CDR2 YFSETQ. V lost 4 bases, J lost 6 bases, and 16 bases lay in between. The CDR3 runs 15 residues. This CDR3 is CASSLRSGDSGELFF. CDR3 nucleotides: TGCGCCAGCAGCCTAAGATCGGGTGACTCCGGGGAGCTGTTTTTT.

Concerning this clone itself: With a much larger clone just one base away, this may be a read error. CDR3 in DNA: TGTGCCAGCAGCTTAGGGCAGGGGGCCTACGAGCAGTACTTC. This codes for CASSLGQGAYEQYF. The V gene is TRBV13, the J gene TRBJ2-7; 7 bases map to TRBD1. Germline V CDR1 and CDR2: PRHDT, FYEKMQ (reference sequence). V shed 0 bases, J shed 2 bases, and the junction held 1 base outside the gene matches. The CDR3 spans 14 residues.

The V call is TRBV2, the J call TRBJ1-5; TRBD1 aligns across 11 bases. V lost 8 bases and J lost 8; bases outside the gene matches: 14. The CDR3 is made up of 16 amino acids. CDR1 is SNHLY and CDR2 is FYNNEI in the germline V gene. This CDR3 reads CASGAPGTGGLKPQHF. In DNA form, the CDR3 reads TGTGCCAGCGGGGCCCCCGGGACAGGGGGTTTGAAGCCCCAGCATTTT.

The V call is TRBV7-9, the J call TRBJ1-1, with D perhaps TRBD1 (6 bases). V shed 1 base and J shed 6 bases, with 12 bases lying between them. The germline V gene has CDR1 SEHNR and CDR2 FQNEAQ (reference sequence). CDR3 length: 14 amino acids. The CDR3 loop is CASSLGSGGPEAFF. The CDR3 nucleotides read TGTGCCAGCAGCTTAGGATCTGGGGGCCCTGAAGCTTTCTTT.

The rearrangement links TRBV6-5 to TRBJ1-1; maybe TRBD1 (6 bases). CDR3 size: 14 residues. Trimming took 7 bases from V and 4 from J, leaving 16 bases between them. Germline-derived CDR1 and CDR2 are MNHEY and SVGAGI. As DNA, the CDR3 is TGTGCCAGCAACCCCGGGGGGCGAGGCACTGAAGCTTTCTTT. Residues: CASNPGGRGTEAFF.

The chain combines TRBV19 with TRBJ2-6, with D unclear. V lost 4 bases and J lost 0, with 10 bases in between. The CDR3 has 16 amino acids. The germline V gene encodes CDR1 LNHDA and CDR2 SQIVND (reference sequence). The CDR3 region has the DNA TGTGCCAGTAGTACCAGACAAGACTCTGGGGCCAACGTCCTGACTTTC. Amino acid sequence: CASSTRQDSGANVLTF.

The chain joins TRBV11-2 to TRBJ2-7, with 8 bases matching TRBD2. V was pared by 3 bases and J by 2 bases, with 6 bases of the junction left unmatched. Germline CDR1 is SGHAT and CDR2 is FQNNGV. The CDR3 is 15 residues long. CDR3 loop: CASSFPSGLTYEQYF. The CDR3 DNA sequence: TGTGCCAGCAGCTTCCCTAGCGGGCTTACCTACGAGCAGTACTTC.

This clone has only a few counts. The chain recombines TRBV7-9 with TRBJ1-1, with 8 bases aligning to TRBD1. The CDR3 has 14 residues. V dropped 5 bases and J dropped 1; count of bases not matched to a gene: 3. Germline V CDR1 and CDR2: SEHNR, FQNEAQ (reference sequence). The CDR3 DNA reads as TGTGCCAGCAGCCGCGGACAGGGGAACACTGAAGCTTTCTTT. Protein: CASSRGQGNTEAFF.

The rearrangement links TRBV4-2 to TRBJ2-7; TRBD1 aligns across 8 bases. This CDR3 region has 15 residues. Trimming removed 3 bases from V and 6 bases from J; junction bases left unmatched: 10. The germline CDR1 and CDR2 sequences are LGHNA and YNFKEQ. The CDR3 spells CASSQRAGGSGEQYF. In DNA form, the CDR3 reads TGTGCCAGCAGCCAGAGGGCAGGGGGCAGCGGCGAGCAGTACTTC.

V usage is TRBV11-2 and J usage is TRBJ2-2; tentative D call: TRBD2 (6 bases). The V gene's germline CDR1 is SGHAT and CDR2 FQNNGV. Trimming shortened V by 0 bases and J by 5 bases, and 10 bases separated the two germline ends. The CDR3 loop spans 15 amino acids. The CDR3 DNA reads TGTGCCAGCAGCTTAGACTCCGCGGGGACCGGGGAGCTGTTTTTT. Translating gives CASSLDSAGTGELFF.

This clone occurred once. The chain recombines TRBV5-1 with TRBJ1-1; 8 positions match TRBD1. The trim removed 3 bases at V and 2 bases at J, leaving 6 bases unmatched. This CDR3 has 15 amino acids. Germline CDR1 is SGHRS and CDR2 is YFSETQ. CDR3 protein: CASSWAGGKNTEAFF. The CDR3 nucleotides are TGCGCCAGCAGCTGGGCAGGGGGCAAAAACACTGAAGCTTTCTTT.

The chain employs TRBV11-3 and TRBJ2-7, with D tentatively TRBD1 (5 bases). CDR3 length: 13 residues. Germline V gives CDR1 SGHNT, CDR2 YENEEA. Deletions cut 5 bases from V and 2 bases from J, with 10 bases between. CDR3 DNA: TGTGCCAGCAGCAAGGACATGACCTACGAGCAGTACTTC. Translation gives CASSKDMTYEQYF.

This chain connects TRBV20-1 to TRBJ2-7, with unresolved D. Trimming removed 1 base from V and 3 bases from J, with 4 bases in between. CDR1 and CDR2 from the germline V gene are DFQATT and SNEGSKA (reference sequence). The CDR3 length is 11 residues. CDR3 DNA sequence: TGCAGTGCTAGAGGACACTACGAGCAGTACTTC. As protein: CSARGHYEQYF.

This CDR3 is CASSLGGRGLRGYTF. CDR3 DNA sequence: TGTGCCAGCAGCTTAGGGGGTCGGGGACTAAGGGGCTACACCTTC. The chain recombines TRBV7-2 with TRBJ1-2; D may be TRBD1 (5 bases). Germline assignment: CDR1 SGHTA and CDR2 FQGNSA. The CDR3 is made up of 15 amino acids. Trimming removed 1 base at V and 8 bases at J, with 17 bases between.

The CDR3 nucleotides are TGTGCCAGCACCGAAGGGGGCGCGAGAAGCTACGAGCAGTACTTC. It specifies CASTEGGARSYEQYF. This chain connects TRBV6-1 to TRBJ2-7; 7 nucleotides agree with TRBD1. Germline assignment: CDR1 MNHNS and CDR2 SASEGT. The CDR3 consists of 15 residues. V gave up 7 bases and J gave up 3 bases; unmatched junction bases: 12.

This clone was observed a few times. The gene calls are TRBV11-2 and TRBJ2-6, with D tentatively TRBD2 (7 bases). CDR1 and CDR2 (germline): SGHAT, FQNNGV. CDR3 length: 19 amino acids. V was shortened by 5 bases and J by 2 bases, with 22 bases between the two germline ends. This CDR3 is CASSPRLGGRVAGANVLTF. CDR3 coding DNA: TGTGCCAGCAGCCCACGGCTGGGGGGGCGAGTCGCTGGGGCCAACGTCCTGACTTTC.

The chain has TRBV25-1 and TRBJ2-7, with a possible D match to TRBD2 (5 bases). Trimming removed 3 bases at V and 3 bases at J, with 15 bases between. In germline, CDR1 is MGHDK, CDR2 SYGVNS. The CDR3 runs 15 residues. The CDR3 protein is CASSEKGDGNYEQYF. The CDR3 region has the DNA TGTGCCAGCAGTGAGAAGGGAGATGGAAACTACGAGCAGTACTTC.